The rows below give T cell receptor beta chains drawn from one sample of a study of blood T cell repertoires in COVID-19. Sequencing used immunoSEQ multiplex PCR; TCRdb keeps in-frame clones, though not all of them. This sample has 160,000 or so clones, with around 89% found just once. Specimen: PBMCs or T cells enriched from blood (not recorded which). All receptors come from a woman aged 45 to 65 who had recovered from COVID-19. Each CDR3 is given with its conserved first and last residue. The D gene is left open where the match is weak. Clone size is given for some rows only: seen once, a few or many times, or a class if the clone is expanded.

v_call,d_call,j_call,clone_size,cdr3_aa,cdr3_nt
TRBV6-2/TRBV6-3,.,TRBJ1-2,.,CASSRGLRAGGYTF,TGTGCCAGCAGTCGAGGACTGCGGGCGGGGGGCTACACCTTC
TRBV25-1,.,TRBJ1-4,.,CASKPQGLINEKLFF,TGTGCCAGCAAACCCCAGGGACTTATTAATGAAAAACTGTTTTTT
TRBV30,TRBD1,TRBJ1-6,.,CAWVQGQGLHSPLHF,TGTGCCTGGGTGCAAGGACAGGGGCTACATTCACCCCTCCACTTT
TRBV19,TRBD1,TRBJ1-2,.,CASSSGQGGYGYTF,TGTGCCAGTAGTAGCGGACAGGGTGGCTATGGCTACACCTTC
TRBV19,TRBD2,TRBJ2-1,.,CASSTGLAGLNEQFF,TGTGCCAGTAGCACGGGACTAGCGGGGCTCAATGAGCAGTTCTTC
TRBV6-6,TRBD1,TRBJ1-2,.,CASTSVPGRGQGDYTF,TGTGCCAGCACCTCCGTTCCGGGGCGGGGACAGGGTGACTACACCTTC
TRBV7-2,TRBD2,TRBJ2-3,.,CASSLATRAGGAQDTQYF,TGTGCCAGCAGCTTAGCGACCCGGGCGGGGGGGGCCCAGGATACGCAGTATTTT
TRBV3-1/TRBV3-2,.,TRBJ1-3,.,CASSLNSIGNTIYF,TGTGCCAGCAGCCTCAATAGCATTGGAAACACCATATATTTT
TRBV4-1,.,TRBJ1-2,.,CASSRIGGRDYGYTF,TGCGCCAGCAGCCGAATAGGGGGAAGGGACTATGGCTACACCTTC
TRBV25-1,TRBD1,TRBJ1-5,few,CASDPGTGSGQPQHF,TGTGCCAGCGACCCCGGGACAGGGTCTGGGCAGCCCCAGCATTTT
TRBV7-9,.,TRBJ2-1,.,CASSRINEDEQFF,TGTGCCAGCAGCCGCATTAATGAGGATGAGCAGTTCTTC
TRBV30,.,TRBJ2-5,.,CAWIGPRGETQYF,TGTGCCTGGATTGGACCCCGGGGTGAGACCCAGTACTTC
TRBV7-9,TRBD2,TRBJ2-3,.,CASGNLRGGQSDTQYF,TGTGCCAGCGGGAACCTCCGGGGGGGCCAGTCAGATACGCAGTATTTT
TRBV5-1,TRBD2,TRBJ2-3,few,CASKGASGATSTDTQYF,TGCGCCAGCAAAGGGGCTAGCGGGGCCACTAGCACAGATACGCAGTATTTT
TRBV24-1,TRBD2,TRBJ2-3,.,CATSDLRGGPDTQYF,TGTGCCACCAGTGATTTACGGGGGGGCCCAGATACGCAGTATTTT
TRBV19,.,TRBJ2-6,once,CASSYSGANVLTF,TGTGCCAGTTCGTACTCTGGGGCCAACGTCCTGACTTTC
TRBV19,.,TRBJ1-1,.,CASSIYRDTEAFF,TGTGCCAGTAGTATATACAGGGACACTGAAGCTTTCTTT
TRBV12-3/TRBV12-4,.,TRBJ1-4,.,CASSSPANEKLFF,TGTGCCAGCAGTTCACCAGCTAATGAAAAACTGTTTTTT
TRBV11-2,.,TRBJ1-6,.,CASSLSQGGNSPLHF,TGTGCCAGCAGCTTAAGTCAGGGTGGGAATTCACCCCTCCACTTT
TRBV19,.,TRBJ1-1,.,CASSTLLTEAFF,TGTGCCAGTAGTACCTTACTAACTGAAGCTTTCTTT
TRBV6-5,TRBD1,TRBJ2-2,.,CASSRDSSTGELFF,TGTGCCAGCAGCCGGGACAGTAGTACCGGGGAGCTGTTTTTT
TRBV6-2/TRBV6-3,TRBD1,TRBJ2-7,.,CASSPTGREQYF,TGTGCCAGCAGTCCGACAGGGAGAGAGCAGTACTTC
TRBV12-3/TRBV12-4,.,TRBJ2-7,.,CASSLDRPYEQYF,TGTGCCAGCAGTTTAGACAGGCCCTACGAGCAGTACTTC
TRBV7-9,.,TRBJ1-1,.,CASSLASGIEAFF,TGTGCCAGCAGCTTAGCCTCGGGGATTGAAGCTTTCTTT
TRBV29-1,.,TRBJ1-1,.,CSAEGGSQAFF,TGCAGCGCCGAGGGCGGGTCTCAGGCTTTCTTT
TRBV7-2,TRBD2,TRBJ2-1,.,CASKGTSGGNEQFF,TGTGCCAGCAAAGGGACTAGCGGGGGGAATGAGCAGTTCTTC
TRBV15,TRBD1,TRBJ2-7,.,CATSRSRTGGYEQYF,TGTGCCACCAGCAGATCCAGGACAGGGGGCTACGAGCAGTACTTC
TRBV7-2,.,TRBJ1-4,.,CASSSARGTSNEKLFF,TGTGCCAGCAGCTCGGCGAGGGGGACGAGTAATGAAAAACTGTTTTTT
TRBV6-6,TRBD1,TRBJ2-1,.,CASSPRDRGINEQFF,TGTGCCAGCAGTCCCCGGGACAGGGGAATTAATGAGCAGTTCTTC
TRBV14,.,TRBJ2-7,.,CASSLTDSHEQYF,TGTGCCAGCAGCCTCACCGACAGCCACGAGCAGTACTTC
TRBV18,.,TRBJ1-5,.,CASSPDKQPNQPQHF,TGTGCCAGCTCACCGGACAAACAGCCCAATCAGCCCCAGCATTTT
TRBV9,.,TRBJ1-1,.,CASSSSTGLEAFF,TGTGCCAGCAGCAGTTCAACAGGGTTAGAAGCTTTCTTT
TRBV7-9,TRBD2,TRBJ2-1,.,CASSPLEGSGGAYEQFF,TGTGCCAGCAGCCCACTAGAGGGTAGCGGGGGGGCCTATGAGCAGTTCTTC
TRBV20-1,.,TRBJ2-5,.,CSASPGVETQYF,TGCAGTGCTAGTCCAGGGGTGGAGACCCAGTACTTC
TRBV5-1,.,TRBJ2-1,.,CASSLRIAGDEQFF,TGCGCCAGCAGCTTGAGGATCGCAGGGGATGAGCAGTTCTTC
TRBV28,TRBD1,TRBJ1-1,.,CASSTTGYVTEAFF,TGTGCCAGCAGCACGACAGGGTATGTGACTGAAGCTTTCTTT